The T cell receptor (beta chain) under discussion was sequenced for a study of blood T cell repertoires in COVID-19. As for the study in general: Samples came from the United States, Italy and Spain, spanning acute and convalescent COVID-19. Nucleic acid was either cDNA or gDNA, and it came from T cells, B-cell-depleted T cells, or PBMCs.

Germline-derived CDR1 and CDR2 are SGHRS and YFSETQ. V dropped 1 base and J dropped 4 bases, with 20 bases sitting between them. The CDR3 loop spans 17 amino acids. As handled by the study authors: Amplified reference gene primers provided the basis for estimating nucleated cell counts. Data came from immunoSEQ multiplex PCR; TCRdb stores just in-frame clones and leaves some out. V and J calls and clone size are those listed in that table; D and trimming were worked out from the DNA. Here the sample spans around 300,000 clones, about nine tenths being singletons. Input material: peripheral blood. The sequence came from a woman aged 40 to 50 who had recovered from COVID-19. V and J are TRBV5-1 and TRBJ2-5, with D possibly TRBD2 on 6 matching bases. In nucleotides, the CDR3 is TGCGCCAGCAGCTTGCGCGACACGGGAGTTGGGTCAGAGACCCAGTACTTC. Protein product: CASSLRDTGVGSETQYF.